This T cell receptor beta chain was recovered during a study of T-cell reconstitution after alpha-beta-depleted transplantation in children. Ten or more counts support this clonotype. Preparation of the TCRbeta library was carried out with unique molecular identifiers. One entry per CDR3 protein results from TCRdb running MiXCR on the PCR reads. Of over 150,000 distinct CDR3 sequences in the sample, over 5.5% were seen once. CDR3 length: 17 residues. V was shortened by 3 bases and J by 4 bases, with 17 bases between the two germline ends. Germline CDR1 reads SGDLS; CDR2 reads YYNGEE. The sequence was obtained from a human donor who donated a stem cell graft to a child with Wiskott-Aldrich syndrome. This sequence joins TRBV9 and TRBJ1-6; no clear D gene. Specimen: PBMCs from the stem cell graft donor, collected from the stem cell graft. CDR3 sequence: CASSGSRHHDYNSPLHF. The CDR3 coding sequence is TGTGCCAGCAGCGGGTCGCGACACCACGATTATAATTCACCCCTCCACTTT.